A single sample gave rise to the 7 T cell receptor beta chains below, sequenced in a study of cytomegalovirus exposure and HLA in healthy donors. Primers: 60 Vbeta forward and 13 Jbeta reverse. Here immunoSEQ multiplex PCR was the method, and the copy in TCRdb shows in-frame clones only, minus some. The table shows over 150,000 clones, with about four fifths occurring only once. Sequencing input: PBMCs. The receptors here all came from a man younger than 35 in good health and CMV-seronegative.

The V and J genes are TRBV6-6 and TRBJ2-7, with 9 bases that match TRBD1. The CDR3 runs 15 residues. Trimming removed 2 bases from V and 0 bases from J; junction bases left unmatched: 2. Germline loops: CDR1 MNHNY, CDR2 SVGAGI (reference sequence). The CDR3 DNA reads TGTGCCAGCAGTTACGGGACAGGGTACTCCTACGAGCAGTACTTC. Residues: CASSYGTGYSYEQYF.

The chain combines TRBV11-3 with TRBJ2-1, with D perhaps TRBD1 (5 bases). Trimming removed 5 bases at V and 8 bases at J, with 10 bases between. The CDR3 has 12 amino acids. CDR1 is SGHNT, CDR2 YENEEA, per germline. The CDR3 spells CASSHQGYEQFF. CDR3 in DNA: TGTGCCAGCAGCCATCAGGGTTATGAGCAGTTCTTC.

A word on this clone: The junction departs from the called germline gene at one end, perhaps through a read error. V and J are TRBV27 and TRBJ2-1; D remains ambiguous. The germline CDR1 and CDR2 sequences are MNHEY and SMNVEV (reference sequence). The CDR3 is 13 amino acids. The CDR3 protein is CASTSDSFNEQFF. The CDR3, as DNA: TGTGCCAGCACTAGTGACTCCTTCAATGAGCAGTTCTTC.

This CDR3 is CASSFGAGVNEQFF. In nucleotides, the CDR3 is TGTGCCAGCAGCTTTGGAGCGGGAGTTAATGAGCAGTTCTTC. V usage is TRBV7-9 and J usage is TRBJ2-1; 8 bases agree with TRBD2. The V gene's germline CDR1 is SEHNR and CDR2 FQNEAQ (reference sequence). J lost 7 bases, V lost 3 bases, and 5 bases had no gene match. The CDR3 is made up of 14 amino acids.

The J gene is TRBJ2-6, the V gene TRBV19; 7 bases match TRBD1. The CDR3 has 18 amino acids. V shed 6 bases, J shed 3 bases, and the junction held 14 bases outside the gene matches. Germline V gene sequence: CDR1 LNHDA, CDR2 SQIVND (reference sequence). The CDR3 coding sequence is TGTGCCAGTAGCCCTCTGGGGCAGGGGGTTATTGGGGCCAACGTCCTGACTTTC. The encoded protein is CASSPLGQGVIGANVLTF.

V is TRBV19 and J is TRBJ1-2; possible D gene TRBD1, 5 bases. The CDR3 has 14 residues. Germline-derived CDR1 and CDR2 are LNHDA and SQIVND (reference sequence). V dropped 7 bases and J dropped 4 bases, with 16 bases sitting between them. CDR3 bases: TGTGCCAGTACCCCCTCCCTGGGGCGCTATGGCTACACCTTC. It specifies CASTPSLGRYGYTF.

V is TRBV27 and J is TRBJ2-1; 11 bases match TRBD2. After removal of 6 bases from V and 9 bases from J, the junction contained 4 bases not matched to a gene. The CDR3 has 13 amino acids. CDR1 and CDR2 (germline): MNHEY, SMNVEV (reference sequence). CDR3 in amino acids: CASRLAGAFEQFF. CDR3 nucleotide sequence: TGTGCCAGCAGACTAGCGGGAGCTTTTGAGCAGTTCTTC.